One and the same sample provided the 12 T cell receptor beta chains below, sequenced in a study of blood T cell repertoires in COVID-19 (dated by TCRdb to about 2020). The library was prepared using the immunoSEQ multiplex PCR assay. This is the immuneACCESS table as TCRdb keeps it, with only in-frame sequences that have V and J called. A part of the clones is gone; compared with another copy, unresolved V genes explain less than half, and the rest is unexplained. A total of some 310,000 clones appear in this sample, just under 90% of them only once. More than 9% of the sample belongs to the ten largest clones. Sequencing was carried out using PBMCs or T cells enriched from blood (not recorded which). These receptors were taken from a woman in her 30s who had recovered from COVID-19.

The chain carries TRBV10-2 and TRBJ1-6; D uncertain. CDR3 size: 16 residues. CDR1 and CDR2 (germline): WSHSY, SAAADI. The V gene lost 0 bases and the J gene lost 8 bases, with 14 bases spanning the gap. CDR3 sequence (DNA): TGCGCCAGCAGTGAGTCGGTCCGGGTTGATGATTCACCCCTCCACTTT. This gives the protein CASSESVRVDDSPLHF.

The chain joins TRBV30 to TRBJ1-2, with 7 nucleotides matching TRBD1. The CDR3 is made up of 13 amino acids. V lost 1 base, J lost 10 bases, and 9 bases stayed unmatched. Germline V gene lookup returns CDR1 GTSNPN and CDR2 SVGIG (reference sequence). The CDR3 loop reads CAWSAGTDADYTF. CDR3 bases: TGTGCCTGGAGTGCCGGGACAGATGCGGACTACACCTTC. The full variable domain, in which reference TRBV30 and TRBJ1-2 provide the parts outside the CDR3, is SQTIHQWPATLVQPVGSPLSLECTVEGTSNPNLYWYRQAAGRGLQLLFYSVGIGQISSEVPQNLSASRPQDRQFILSSKKLLLSDSGFYLCAWSAGTDADYTFGSGTRLTVV.

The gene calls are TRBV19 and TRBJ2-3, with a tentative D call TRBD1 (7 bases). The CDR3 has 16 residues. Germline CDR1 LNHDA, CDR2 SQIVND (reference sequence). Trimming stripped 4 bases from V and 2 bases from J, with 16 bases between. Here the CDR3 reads CASSRGGTAPTDTQYF. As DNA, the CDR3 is TGTGCCAGTAGTAGAGGCGGGACAGCCCCCACAGATACGCAGTATTTT.

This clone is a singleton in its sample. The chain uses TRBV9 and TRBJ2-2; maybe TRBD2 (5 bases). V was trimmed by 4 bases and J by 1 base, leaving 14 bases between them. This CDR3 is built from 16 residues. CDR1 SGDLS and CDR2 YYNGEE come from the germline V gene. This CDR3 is CASSSLDGLNTGELFF. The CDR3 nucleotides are TGTGCCAGCAGCTCACTAGACGGCCTGAACACCGGGGAGCTGTTTTTT.

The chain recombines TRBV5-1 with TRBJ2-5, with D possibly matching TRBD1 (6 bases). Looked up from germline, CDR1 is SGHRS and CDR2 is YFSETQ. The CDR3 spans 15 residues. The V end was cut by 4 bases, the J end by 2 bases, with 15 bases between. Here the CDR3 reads CASSQTTTGQETQYF. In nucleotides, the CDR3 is TGCGCCAGCAGCCAAACAACTACAGGGCAAGAGACCCAGTACTTC.

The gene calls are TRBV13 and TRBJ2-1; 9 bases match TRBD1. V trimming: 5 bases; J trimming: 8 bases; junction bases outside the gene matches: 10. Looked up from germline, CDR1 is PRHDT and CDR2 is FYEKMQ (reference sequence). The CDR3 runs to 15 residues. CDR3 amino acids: CASSRRTGVLDEQFF. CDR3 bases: TGTGCCAGCAGCCGTAGGACAGGGGTTCTAGATGAGCAGTTCTTC.

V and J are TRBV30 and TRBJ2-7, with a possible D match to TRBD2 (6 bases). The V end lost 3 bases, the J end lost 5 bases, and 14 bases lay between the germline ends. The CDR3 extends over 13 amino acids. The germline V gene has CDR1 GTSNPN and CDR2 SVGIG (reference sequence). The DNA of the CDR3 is TGTGCCTGGAGCCTAGCGAGACCGGACGAGCAGTACTTC. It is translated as CAWSLARPDEQYF.

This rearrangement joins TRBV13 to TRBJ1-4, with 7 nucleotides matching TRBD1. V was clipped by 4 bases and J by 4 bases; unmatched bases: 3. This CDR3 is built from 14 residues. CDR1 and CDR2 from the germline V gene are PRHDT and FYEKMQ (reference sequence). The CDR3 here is CASSSRQGNEKLFF. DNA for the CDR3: TGTGCCAGCAGCTCCCGACAGGGTAATGAAAAACTGTTTTTT.

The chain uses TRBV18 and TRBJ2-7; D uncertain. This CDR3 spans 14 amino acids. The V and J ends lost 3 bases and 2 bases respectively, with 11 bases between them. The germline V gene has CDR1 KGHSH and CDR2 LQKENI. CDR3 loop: CASSPDIGAYEQYF. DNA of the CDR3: TGTGCCAGCTCACCTGACATAGGTGCCTACGAGCAGTACTTC. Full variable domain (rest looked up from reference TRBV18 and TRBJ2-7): NAGVMQNPRHLVRRRGQEARLRCSPMKGHSHVYWYRQLPEEGLKFMVYLQKENIIDESGMPKERFSAEFPKEGPSILRIQQVVRGDSAAYFCASSPDIGAYEQYFGPGTRLTVT.

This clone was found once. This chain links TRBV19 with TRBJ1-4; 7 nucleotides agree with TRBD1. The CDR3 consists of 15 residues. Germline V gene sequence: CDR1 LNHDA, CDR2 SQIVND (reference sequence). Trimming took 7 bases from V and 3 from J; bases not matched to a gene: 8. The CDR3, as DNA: TGTGCCAGTACCCTTAGGGGACAGCCTAATGAAAAACTGTTTTTT. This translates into CASTLRGQPNEKLFF. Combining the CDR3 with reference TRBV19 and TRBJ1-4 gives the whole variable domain DGGITQSPKYLFRKEGQNVTLSCEQNLNHDAMYWYRQDPGQGLRLIYYSQIVNDFQKGDIAEGYSVSREKKESFPLTVTSAQKNPTAFYLCASTLRGQPNEKLFFGSGTQLSVL.

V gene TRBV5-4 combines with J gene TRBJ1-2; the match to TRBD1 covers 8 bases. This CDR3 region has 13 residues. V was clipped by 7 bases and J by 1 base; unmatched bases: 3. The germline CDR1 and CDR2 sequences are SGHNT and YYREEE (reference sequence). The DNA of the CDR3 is TGTGCCAGCCGGGACAGGCGTAACTATGGCTACACCTTC. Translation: CASRDRRNYGYTF.

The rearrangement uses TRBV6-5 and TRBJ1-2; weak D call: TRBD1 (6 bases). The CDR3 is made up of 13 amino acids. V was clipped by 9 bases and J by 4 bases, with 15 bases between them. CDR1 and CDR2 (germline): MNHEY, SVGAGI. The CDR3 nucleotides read TGTGCCAGTAGCAGGGGAGTTTCCTATGGCTACACCTTC. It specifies CASSRGVSYGYTF.